The clone carrying this T cell receptor (beta chain) was seen repeatedly, ten times or more. This sample was included in a study of T cells in Graves' hyperthyroidism and ophthalmopathy. Authors of the study amplified TCR beta CDR3 regions from RNA transcripts. In the first-round RT-PCR of the TCR CDR3, the HTBI primer set was used. TCRdb analysed the multiplex PCR reads with MiXCR anew, one entry per CDR3 protein. Of about 420,000 distinct CDR3 sequences detected, around 15% appear once; the ten largest clones hold around 5.3%. The CDR3 extends over 16 amino acids. Germline V CDR1 and CDR2: SGHRS, YFSETQ. V gave up 4 bases and J gave up 2 bases; unmatched junction bases: 11.

The sample was blood. The rearrangement links TRBV5-1 to TRBJ2-7, with 8 bases lining up with TRBD2. The TCR sequence derives from a woman younger than 35 with Graves' hyperthyroidism. CDR3 DNA: TGCGCCAGCAGCCTATCGGGAGGGACACCCACCTACGAGCAGTACTTC. This translates into CASSLSGGTPTYEQYF.